This TCR beta chain was captured in a study of control samples from healthy donors and cancer patients. V was shortened by 2 bases and J by 8 bases, with 9 bases between the two germline ends. The CDR3 is 13 residues long. Germline CDR1 is MNHEY and CDR2 is SVGAGI. Profiled with immunoSEQ multiplex PCR; TCRdb holds only in-frame clones, not every one. This sample yields about 140,000 clones, of which approximately 86% are seen a single time; 8.5% to 9.5% belongs to the top ten. The origin of this receptor is a woman under 40 in good health. The chain recombines TRBV6-5 with TRBJ1-4; no firm D call. The sequenced material came from blood. CDR3 loop: CASSYRREEKLFF. The DNA of the CDR3 is TGTGCCAGCAGTTACCGAAGGGAGGAAAAACTGTTTTTT.